These T cell receptor beta chains were read from a single sample in a study of molecular identifiers for immune sequencing clone quantification. MiXCR was run by TCRdb on the PCR reads, yielding one entry per CDR3 protein. The sample shows over 600,000 distinct CDR3 sequences, approximately 20% of them seen only once. The sequencing input was naive CD8+ T cells from blood, with Jurkat cell RNA spiked in. Source of these receptors: a human donor in good health. Some libraries in this study had Jurkat cell RNA spiked in. CDR3s include the opening cysteine and the closing phenylalanine or tryptophan.

cdr3_aa j_call v_call
CASGAGRGYEQYF TRBJ2-7 TRBV19
CASSFGGRNYEQHF TRBJ2-7 TRBV5-3
CASSLAVRLQVHEQYF TRBJ2-7 TRBV7-9
CSAYFRDRDLVPTQYF TRBJ2-3 TRBV20-1
CASSQPENFNSGANVLTF TRBJ2-6 TRBV4-1
CASSYGTGGQYF TRBJ2-7 TRBV6-2/TRBV6-3
CASSTSTGRETQYF TRBJ2-5 TRBV19
CASRKQGGDTGELFF TRBJ2-2 TRBV7-9
CASRPLTGGGPQETQYF TRBJ2-5 TRBV28
CASSQAQGAKTEAFF TRBJ1-1 TRBV4-3
CSVKPGLVYEQYF TRBJ2-7 TRBV29-1
CAWSTITGVTEAFF TRBJ1-1 TRBV30
CASSPPGGLAGETQYF TRBJ2-5 TRBV27
CASSPYQGRPTGQYF TRBJ2-3 TRBV6-2/TRBV6-3
CASSYSTGVLMVRLAGAEQFF TRBJ2-1 TRBV6-6
CASTQWGTNTGELFF TRBJ2-2 TRBV25-1
CASSSAQEGRQETQYF TRBJ2-5 TRBV13
CASSLSGQGAGETQYF TRBJ2-5 TRBV27
CASSQNSGAQGTGELFF TRBJ2-2 TRBV23-1
CASSPAPLAGVTYNEQFF TRBJ2-1 TRBV9
CASSLFLGYEQYF TRBJ2-7 TRBV27
CASSYSLAGGYEQYF TRBJ2-7 TRBV6-5
CASSKGPGTNEQYF TRBJ2-7 TRBV21-1
CASSQFASGTSSYEQYF TRBJ2-7 TRBV4-3
CASSKGQGTEAFF TRBJ1-1 TRBV12-3/TRBV12-4
CASSNKAYEQYF TRBJ2-7 TRBV19
CSVEGGAPYGYTF TRBJ1-2 TRBV29-1
CASSEGGNTEAFF TRBJ1-1 TRBV19
CASSEAKGLAGAGELFF TRBJ2-2 TRBV6-1
CSVSGEGLSYEQYF TRBJ2-7 TRBV29-1
CASSRRGPLNEQFF TRBJ2-1 TRBV12-3/TRBV12-4
CASSYPPYGTGGTYEQYF TRBJ2-7 TRBV6-2/TRBV6-3
CASSLVYRNTEAFF TRBJ1-1 TRBV5-1
CASSSTGASYKQYF TRBJ2-7 TRBV7-6
CASSSTTRGIYNSPLHF TRBJ1-6 TRBV12-3/TRBV12-4
CASSYREGAGNEQFF TRBJ2-1 TRBV6-6
CASSSPPASGLTSYTGELFF TRBJ2-2 TRBV7-9
CSARDLDGDINEQFF TRBJ2-1 TRBV20-1
CASSLSLRGKQETQYF TRBJ2-5 TRBV13
CASSSQTDPNYGYTF TRBJ1-2 TRBV11-2